Presented here are 15 T cell receptor beta chains from one specimen sequenced in a study of blood T cell repertoires in COVID-19. Libraries were prepared by immunoSEQ multiplex PCR; TCRdb keeps only in-frame clonotypes and omits some of them. The sample lists about 360,000 clones; roughly 86% were seen once. The sample taken for sequencing was peripheral blood. These receptors all come from a human donor with acute or convalescent COVID-19. The donor label of this sample is uncertain.

The chain combines TRBV29-1 with TRBJ1-2, with D uncertain. This CDR3 spans 12 amino acids. CDR1 is SQVTM, CDR2 ANQGSEA, per germline. V was cut by 7 bases and J by 4 bases, with 13 bases left in between. The CDR3 here is CSAPDMAYGYTF. The CDR3 nucleotides read TGCAGCGCTCCTGATATGGCCTATGGCTACACCTTC.

This chain uses TRBV6-5 with TRBJ1-5; 8 nucleotides match TRBD1. V trimming: 9 bases; J trimming: 7 bases; junction bases outside the gene matches: 8. Germline-derived CDR1 and CDR2 are MNHEY and SVGAGI. The CDR3 runs 13 residues. The CDR3 here is CASRTGNGQPQHF. The CDR3 DNA reads as TGTGCCAGTAGGACAGGGAATGGCCAGCCCCAGCATTTT.

This CDR3 reads CASSIGTLNTEAFF. CDR3 sequence (DNA): TGTGCCAGTAGTATAGGGACTTTGAACACTGAAGCTTTCTTT. The V and J genes are TRBV19 and TRBJ1-1; unclear D gene. Germline CDR1 and CDR2: LNHDA and SQIVND (reference sequence). The ends were cut back, 1 base at V and 0 bases at J, with 6 bases in the middle. This CDR3 is 14 amino acids long.

The chain links TRBV19 to TRBJ1-5; 10 bases fit TRBD1. Per germline, CDR1 LNHDA and CDR2 SQIVND (reference sequence). Trimming cost V 3 bases and J 2 bases; bases outside gene matches: 7. The CDR3 runs to 17 residues. In DNA form, the CDR3 reads TGTGCCAGTAGTATCGCCGGGACAGGGGTCGGCAATCAGCCCCAGCATTTT. This sequence encodes CASSIAGTGVGNQPQHF.

V is TRBV5-6 and J is TRBJ1-2; D unresolved. Germline V gene sequence: CDR1 SGHDT, CDR2 YYEEEE. The CDR3 has 13 residues. V lost 4 bases, J lost 1 base, and 8 bases lay in between. The CDR3 loop is CASSLVRNYGYTF. CDR3 bases: TGTGCCAGCAGCCTTGTCCGTAACTATGGCTACACCTTC.

This chain uses TRBV27 with TRBJ2-7; tentatively, D is TRBD1 (6 bases). Trimming cost V 6 bases and J 2 bases, with 17 bases left between them. This CDR3 comprises 15 residues. From germline, CDR1 is MNHEY and CDR2 SMNVEV (reference sequence). CDR3 loop: CASSPAYRDTYEQYF. As DNA, the CDR3 is TGTGCCAGCAGCCCCGCATACAGGGACACCTACGAGCAGTACTTC.

The V and J genes are TRBV5-4 and TRBJ1-1; D remains unclear. This CDR3 has 13 residues. The V end was cut by 5 bases, the J end by 0 bases, with 8 bases between. The germline V gene has CDR1 SGHNT and CDR2 YYREEE (reference sequence). DNA for the CDR3: TGTGCCAGCAGGCCCAGTATGAACACTGAAGCTTTCTTT. This encodes CASRPSMNTEAFF.

In nucleotides, the CDR3 is TGTGCCAGCACGGGACTAGAGGGGGTTCATACGCAGTATTTT. It translates to CASTGLEGVHTQYF. The genes are TRBV6-5 and TRBJ2-3; the match to TRBD2 covers 8 bases. The CDR3 runs 14 residues. Trimming took 7 bases from V and 7 from J; bases not matched to a gene: 10. Germline V lookup: CDR1 MNHEY, CDR2 SVGAGI.

The chain has TRBV13 and TRBJ2-1; 9 nucleotides match TRBD2. CDR1 PRHDT and CDR2 FYEKMQ come from the germline V gene (reference sequence). V lost 5 bases to trimming and J lost 4 bases; unmatched junction nucleotides: 12. This CDR3 spans 17 amino acids. CDR3 amino acids: CASSNRVETSGYNEQFF. The CDR3 DNA reads as TGTGCCAGCAGCAATCGGGTTGAGACTAGCGGATACAATGAGCAGTTCTTC.

The chain is built from TRBV10-3 and TRBJ2-7; 7 bases agree with TRBD2. The CDR3 is 15 residues long. V lost 8 bases and J lost 0; bases outside the gene matches: 10. Germline V gives CDR1 ENHRY, CDR2 SYGVKD. The DNA for the CDR3 is TGTGCCATCGGGTTTGGCGGGGGAAGCTCCTACGAGCAGTACTTC. It translates to CAIGFGGGSSYEQYF.

Comments on this clone: Other DNA sequences of this sample code for an identical CDR3. The rearrangement uses TRBV12-3 or TRBV12-4 and TRBJ1-1; D gene uncertain. This CDR3 is built from 13 residues. Trimming removed 3 bases from V and 1 base from J, with 6 bases in between. CDR3 in DNA: TGTGCCAGCAGTTTTGGGCAGAACACTGAAGCTTTCTTT. Residues: CASSFGQNTEAFF.

The chain carries TRBV19 and TRBJ1-1; 8 bases are shared with TRBD1. V shed 7 bases and J 4 bases; nucleotides not matched to a gene: 2. Germline assignment: CDR1 LNHDA and CDR2 SQIVND (reference sequence). This CDR3 is 12 amino acids long. The CDR3 coding sequence is TGTGCCAGTAACACAGGGGGCACTGAAGCTTTCTTT. Translation gives CASNTGGTEAFF.

The chain joins TRBV3-1 (or the pseudogene TRBV3-2) to TRBJ2-1; maybe TRBD2 (5 bases). The CDR3 is made up of 15 amino acids. Germline V gene data show CDR1 as LGHDT and CDR2 as YNNKEL (reference sequence). V gave up 3 bases and J gave up 7 bases, with 16 bases separating them. The CDR3 DNA follows: TGTGCCAGCAGCCAGATCGGCCTACAGCGGAATGAGCAGTTCTTC. The encoded protein is CASSQIGLQRNEQFF.

J is TRBJ1-2 and V is TRBV4-2; 9 bases are a match to TRBD1. The CDR3 sequence is 16 residues long. Germline CDR1 LGHNA, CDR2 YNFKEQ. V gave up 4 bases and J gave up 0 bases; unmatched junction bases: 6. The CDR3 loop reads CASSPRDRDTNYGYTF. The CDR3 region has the DNA TGTGCCAGCAGCCCGAGGGACAGGGACACTAACTATGGCTACACCTTC.

The chain uses TRBV19 and TRBJ1-1; D call uncertain. CDR3 length: 15 amino acids. Trimming removed 11 bases at V and 3 bases at J, with 22 bases between. Looked up from germline, CDR1 is LNHDA and CDR2 is SQIVND (reference sequence). The CDR3 DNA sequence: TGTGCCTGCAGTACGTCAGGCACCTATTACACTGAAGCTTTCTTT. Its translation: CACSTSGTYYTEAFF.